This T cell receptor (beta chain) emerged from a study of T cell responses to AZD1222 COVID-19 vaccine. Study results and limitations: Repertoires were obtained solely post-peak T cell response. At baseline, just six AZD1222 recipients tested seropositive. Females made up more of the donors, who were largely white British, and clonal diversity may have come out too low.

As for this clone: Its target is unknown.

Here immunoSEQ multiplex PCR was the method, and the copy in TCRdb shows in-frame clones only, minus some. The table shows 200,000 to 250,000 clones, with roughly 94% occurring only once. The TCR was taken from an adult who received the MenACWY meningococcal vaccine as a control. Sequenced here: peripheral blood, sampled 28 days after the second dose of the MenACWY control vaccine.

The CDR3 loop reads CASSEGQFRGANVLTF. In nucleotides, the CDR3 is TGTGCCAGCAGTGAGGGACAGTTTCGTGGGGCCAACGTCCTGACTTTC. The chain has TRBV2 and TRBJ2-6; 7 positions match TRBD1. The germline CDR1 and CDR2 sequences are SNHLY and FYNNEI. J gave up 3 bases and V 3 bases, and 5 bases lay outside the gene matches. The CDR3 extends over 16 amino acids. Combining the CDR3 with reference TRBV2 and TRBJ2-6 gives the whole variable domain EPEVTQTPSHQVTQMGQEVILRCVPISNHLYFYWYRQILGQKVEFLVSFYNNEISEKSEIFDDQFSVERPDGSNFTLKIRSTKLEDSAMYFCASSEGQFRGANVLTFGAGSRLTVL.